Presented here are 20 T cell receptor beta chains from one specimen sequenced in a study of regulatory dendritic cells for organ transplantation. Sorted T cells were CFSE-labeled and cultured more than 4 days with allogeneic regulatory or mature dendritic cells at 1:10. What these receptors recognize is not known. Profiling relied on immunoSEQ multiplex PCR, and the TCRdb table lists in-frame clones only, not all of them. The sample records roughly 9,300 clones, approximately 80% being singletons. Material: memory CD4+ T cells from blood cultured with dendritic cells. Subset meaning: CD45RO+ memory T cells. The receptor set was obtained from a human donor in good health.

The chain links TRBV5-4 to TRBJ1-2; unclear D gene. The CDR3 covers 14 residues. The germline gives CDR1 SGHNT, CDR2 YYREEE (reference sequence). The V end was cut by 4 bases, the J end by 5 bases, with 15 bases between. The CDR3 reads CASSGQGGEYGYTF. CDR3 nucleotide sequence: TGTGCCAGCAGCGGTCAAGGAGGAGAATATGGCTACACCTTC.

The chain carries TRBV18 and TRBJ1-4; 7 nucleotides line up with TRBD1. The junction had 8 bases not matched to a gene; V was cut back by 4 bases and J by 0 bases. The CDR3 is 17 residues long. Germline V lookup: CDR1 KGHSH, CDR2 LQKENI. CDR3 region: CASSQETGSATNEKLFF. CDR3 DNA: TGTGCCAGCTCACAAGAGACAGGGTCGGCAACTAATGAAAAACTGTTTTTT.

The chain couples TRBV5-4 to TRBJ1-2, with a possible D match to TRBD1 (6 bases). Germline CDR1 and CDR2: SGHNT and YYREEE (reference sequence). V was pared by 3 bases and J by 5 bases, with 14 bases between. CDR3 length: 14 amino acids. The CDR3 loop reads CASSSGETLYGYTF. The CDR3 DNA is TGTGCCAGCAGCTCAGGGGAAACCTTATATGGCTACACCTTC.

The gene calls are TRBV2 and TRBJ2-3, with D uncertain. Trimming took off 3 bases at V and 2 bases at J, with 12 bases between the two ends. CDR3 size: 15 residues. Germline loops: CDR1 SNHLY, CDR2 FYNNEI. The CDR3 loop is CASSDEVGLTDTQYF. DNA of the CDR3: TGTGCCAGCAGTGATGAGGTAGGGCTCACAGATACGCAGTATTTT. The whole variable domain, filled in from reference TRBV2 and TRBJ2-3, reads EPEVTQTPSHQVTQMGQEVILRCVPISNHLYFYWYRQILGQKVEFLVSFYNNEISEKSEIFDDQFSVERPDGSNFTLKIRSTKLEDSAMYFCASSDEVGLTDTQYFGPGTRLTVL.

This clone was seen more than once but under ten times. The chain combines TRBV10-3 with TRBJ1-5; 8 bases are a match to TRBD1. CDR1 and CDR2 (germline): ENHRY, SYGVKD. This CDR3 comprises 14 residues. The V gene end was trimmed by 10 bases and the J gene end by 10 bases; junction bases not matched to a gene: 15. The CDR3 sequence: CATSTGGDLNPQHF. In nucleotides, the CDR3 is TGTGCCACCTCAACAGGGGGAGATCTAAACCCCCAGCATTTT.

The chain carries TRBV5-4 and TRBJ2-5; possible D gene TRBD2, 6 bases. V lost 3 bases and J lost 0, with 15 bases in between. The CDR3 length is 16 residues. From germline, CDR1 is SGHNT and CDR2 YYREEE (reference sequence). CDR3 loop: CASSSGRGTYQETQYF. The CDR3, as DNA: TGTGCCAGCAGCTCGGGGCGGGGTACCTACCAAGAGACCCAGTACTTC.

The V and J genes are TRBV6-6 and TRBJ1-1; TRBD1 aligns across 7 bases. V dropped 6 bases and J dropped 1; count of bases not matched to a gene: 5. The CDR3 covers 14 residues. Per germline, CDR1 MNHNY and CDR2 SVGAGI (reference sequence). This CDR3 reads CASSHRGQNTEAFF. The CDR3 DNA sequence: TGTGCCAGCAGCCACAGGGGACAGAACACTGAAGCTTTCTTT.

J is TRBJ1-2 and V is TRBV5-4; D is ambiguous. V lost 0 bases and J 4 bases, leaving 7 bases between the germline ends. The CDR3 contains 13 residues. CDR1 and CDR2 (germline): SGHNT, YYREEE (reference sequence). In DNA form, the CDR3 reads TGTGCCAGCAGCTTGGCCGGTCCCTATGGCTACACCTTC. This sequence encodes CASSLAGPYGYTF. Combining the CDR3 with reference TRBV5-4 and TRBJ1-2 gives the whole variable domain ETGVTQSPTHLIKTRGQQVTLRCSSQSGHNTVSWYQQALGQGPQFIFQYYREEENGRGNFPPRFSGLQFPNYSSELNVNALELDDSALYLCASSLAGPYGYTFGSGTRLTVV.

V usage is TRBV30 and J usage is TRBJ1-2; D perhaps matches TRBD1 (5 bases). The CDR3 extends over 11 amino acids. Between the trimmed V and J ends, which lost 7 bases and 8 bases, there was a span of 14 bases. Germline V gives CDR1 GTSNPN, CDR2 SVGIG (reference sequence). CDR3 coding DNA: TGTGCCTCCCAACCCGGGGGAGGCTACACCTTC. The encoded protein is CASQPGGGYTF.

V and J are TRBV2 and TRBJ1-4, with unresolved D. Trimming left V 6 bases short and J 3 bases short, with 11 bases between. The CDR3 is made up of 14 amino acids. Germline assignment: CDR1 SNHLY and CDR2 FYNNEI. The CDR3 is CASSLMRSNEKLFF. The CDR3 DNA is TGTGCCAGCAGCCTGATGAGGTCTAATGAAAAACTGTTTTTT.

The rearrangement links TRBV6-1 to TRBJ1-6; D gene unclear. With 7 bases removed from V and 8 bases from J, the gap between germline ends came to 15 bases. Germline V gene data show CDR1 as MNHNS and CDR2 as SASEGT. The CDR3 totals 14 residues. CDR3 DNA: TGTGCCAGCATTATGGGTATTTGGGATTCACCCCTCCACTTT. Translated, it gives CASIMGIWDSPLHF.

The chain recombines TRBV5-1 with TRBJ2-5; 13 bases are a match to TRBD2. The ends lost 1 base at V and 5 bases at J; junction bases unmatched: 8. Germline CDR1 SGHRS, CDR2 YFSETQ. CDR3 length equals 17 residues. The CDR3 region is CASSLSSGLAGVETQYF. The CDR3 DNA is TGCGCCAGCAGCTTGAGTAGCGGACTAGCGGGAGTTGAGACCCAGTACTTC.

On this clone: The junction does not match germline at one end; this may be a read error. This rearrangement joins TRBV7-7 to TRBJ2-2; TRBD2 aligns across 8 bases. The CDR3 consists of 14 residues. Germline loops: CDR1 SSHAT, CDR2 FNYEAQ (reference sequence). DNA for the CDR3: TGTGCTAGCAGAGCCGGGACTAGCACCGGGGAGCTGTTTTTT. It specifies CASRAGTSTGELFF.

With regard to this clone: The junction departs from germline at one end; a sequencing error may be responsible. V is TRBV5-4 and J is TRBJ2-1; D possibly corresponds to TRBD2 (6 bases). Germline V CDR1 and CDR2: SGHNT, YYREEE (reference sequence). The CDR3 sequence is 14 residues long. The CDR3 spells CASSNRDSHNEQFF. Here the CDR3 DNA reads TGTGCCAGCAGCAACCGGGACTCCCACAATGAGCAGTTCTTC.

This CDR3 reads CASSFIRGDEQYF. The CDR3 coding sequence is TGTGCCAGCAGCTTTATCAGGGGGGACGAGCAGTACTTC. J is TRBJ2-7 and V is TRBV5-4; a possible D gene is TRBD1 (7 bases). This CDR3 spans 13 amino acids. Trimming removed 2 bases from V and 5 bases from J, with 11 bases in between. The germline V gene has CDR1 SGHNT and CDR2 YYREEE (reference sequence).

The gene calls are TRBV6-1 and TRBJ2-5; 12 bases match TRBD2. After removal of 4 bases from V and 1 base from J, the junction contained 10 bases not matched to a gene. The V gene's germline CDR1 is MNHNS and CDR2 SASEGT. The CDR3 is 18 amino acids. Written as DNA, the CDR3 is TGTGCCAGCAGTGCCACCCCACTAGCGGGGGGTTCCCAAGAGACCCAGTACTTC. Translation gives CASSATPLAGGSQETQYF.

The chain links TRBV25-1 to TRBJ1-3; 9 positions match TRBD1. V was clipped by 4 bases and J by 3 bases; unmatched bases: 1. This CDR3 contains 14 residues. Germline loops: CDR1 MGHDK, CDR2 SYGVNS. This CDR3 is CASSGQGGGNTIYF. The DNA of the CDR3 is TGTGCCAGCAGTGGACAGGGGGGTGGAAACACCATATATTTT.

The chain carries TRBV9 and TRBJ1-1; D remains unclear. The CDR3 runs to 13 residues. Germline V CDR1 and CDR2: SGDLS, YYNGEE. V was pared by 0 bases and J by 1 base, with 4 bases between. The CDR3, as DNA: TGTGCCAGCAGCGTAGCGGCGAACACTGAAGCTTTCTTT. This gives the protein CASSVAANTEAFF.

This clone has just one count. J is TRBJ1-2 and V is TRBV19; TRBD1 matches at 7 bases. Germline trimming cut 3 bases from V and 4 bases from J; bases unmatched to any gene: 2. CDR3 length equals 13 residues. Germline loops: CDR1 LNHDA, CDR2 SQIVND (reference sequence). CDR3 sequence (DNA): TGTGCCAGTAGTATCGGACAGGTCTATGGCTACACCTTC. This gives the protein CASSIGQVYGYTF.

The chain joins TRBV10-3 to TRBJ2-7; 7 bases match TRBD2. The germline V gene encodes CDR1 ENHRY and CDR2 SYGVKD. The CDR3 runs to 14 residues. The trim removed 6 bases at V and 0 bases at J, leaving 5 bases unmatched. The CDR3 spells CAIRGGMSSYEQYF. The CDR3 nucleotides read TGTGCCATCAGGGGGGGGATGAGCTCCTACGAGCAGTACTTC.